Below are 3 T cell receptor beta chains sequenced from a single sample in a study of control samples from healthy donors and cancer patients. Clones were read by immunoSEQ multiplex PCR, and TCRdb kept only the in-frame ones, dropping some. The sample comprises about 410,000 clones, 80% to 95% of which are singletons, and 6% to 7% rests with the top ten. The sequenced sample consisted of PBMCs. All receptors come from a man in his forties with head and neck cancer.

The rearrangement uses TRBV7-2 and TRBJ2-2, with D perhaps matching TRBD1 (5 bases). CDR1 and CDR2 from the germline V gene are SGHTA and FQGNSA. V lost 7 bases, J lost 4 bases, and 19 bases lay in between. The CDR3 is 16 residues long. CDR3 nucleotides: TGTGCCAGCAACTTGGTAGGGGTGGCGGCCACCGGGGAGCTGTTTTTT. Residues: CASNLVGVAATGELFF.

V and J are TRBV18 and TRBJ2-1; D not resolved. V was clipped by 1 base and J by 5 bases, with 3 bases between them. This CDR3 region has 12 residues. Germline CDR1 and CDR2: KGHSH and LQKENI. In DNA form, the CDR3 reads TGTGCCAGCTCACCACAAAACAATGAGCAGTTCTTC. Encoded protein: CASSPQNNEQFF.

This rearrangement joins TRBV28 to TRBJ1-2, with 9 bases that match TRBD1. Germline CDR1 reads MDHEN; CDR2 reads SYDVKM. V lost 3 bases, J lost 3 bases, and 14 bases stayed unmatched. CDR3 length: 18 residues. The CDR3 region has the DNA TGTGCCAGCAGTTTCTTCGGGACAGGGTTAAAAGGGTACTATGGCTACACCTTC. Translated: CASSFFGTGLKGYYGYTF.